These 6 T cell receptor beta chains originate from one sample sequenced in a study of blood T cell repertoires in COVID-19. Sequenced by immunoSEQ multiplex PCR; TCRdb stores in-frame clones only, minus some. The sample includes around 180,000 clones, 80% to 90% seen only once; the top ten take approximately 11%. Material: peripheral blood. Every receptor here comes from a human donor with active or convalescent COVID-19. The donor label of this sample is uncertain.

This chain connects TRBV6-5 to TRBJ2-1, with D possibly matching TRBD1 (6 bases). Per the germline V gene, CDR1 is MNHEY and CDR2 is SVGAGI. The CDR3 has 14 residues. Trimming took off 2 bases at V and 3 bases at J, with 8 bases between the two ends. The CDR3 DNA reads TGTGCCAGCAGTTACGGCAGGGGCTACAATGAGCAGTTCTTC. This encodes CASSYGRGYNEQFF.

The V call is TRBV5-4, the J call TRBJ2-5; 9 bases are a match to TRBD2. The germline V gene has CDR1 SGHNT and CDR2 YYREEE (reference sequence). The CDR3 extends over 16 amino acids. Trimming removed 6 bases from V and 3 bases from J; junction bases left unmatched: 12. The CDR3 bases are TGTGCCAGCACTCCGGGGAGCGGGGGGATGGAAGAGACCCAGTACTTC. Its translation: CASTPGSGGMEETQYF.

The V call is TRBV7-9, the J call TRBJ2-7; 10 bases are shared with TRBD1. Per germline, CDR1 SEHNR and CDR2 FQNEAQ (reference sequence). The CDR3 extends over 12 amino acids. V shed 6 bases and J 4 bases; nucleotides not matched to a gene: 0. CDR3 DNA: TGTGCCAGCAGGGGACAGGGGTACGAGCAGTACTTC. Its protein product is CASRGQGYEQYF.

The V gene is TRBV19, the J gene TRBJ1-6; tentatively, D is TRBD1 (5 bases). Germline-derived CDR1 and CDR2 are LNHDA and SQIVND (reference sequence). The V end lost 5 bases, the J end lost 10 bases, and 24 bases lay between the germline ends. This CDR3 region has 17 residues. CDR3 DNA sequence: TGTGCCAGTAGTCCAATCTTCGCGACGGGCGCAGGGTCACCCCTCCACTTT. It encodes CASSPIFATGAGSPLHF.

This clone appeared a single time. J is TRBJ1-1 and V is TRBV9, with D unclear. Per the germline V gene, CDR1 is SGDLS and CDR2 is YYNGEE. Trimming pared 4 bases from V and 2 bases from J, leaving 6 bases between. This CDR3 region has 12 residues. This CDR3 is CASSPTNTEAFF. The CDR3 bases are TGTGCCAGCAGCCCCACAAACACTGAAGCTTTCTTT.

This clone occurred once. V is TRBV7-2 and J is TRBJ1-2; tentative D call: TRBD1 (6 bases). The CDR3 consists of 15 residues. Germline lookup yields CDR1 SGHTA and CDR2 FQGNSA. Trimming cost V 1 base and J 4 bases, with 13 bases left between them. The CDR3 DNA follows: TGTGCCAGCAGCTTAGGCGTGACAGGACCCTATGGCTACACCTTC. Protein product: CASSLGVTGPYGYTF.